This T cell receptor beta chain was recorded in a study of shared clonotypes between healthy human individuals. At the level of the study: CD4 naive and memory got three plates each, CD8 naive two, CD8 memory one.

Some clones are missing from TCRdb's copy, which holds only in-frame ones; the method was immunoSEQ multiplex PCR. The data show over 2 million clones, with roughly 92% seen just once and 0.3% to 0.45% held by the top ten. Sequenced sample: naive CD4+ T cells from PBMCs. Described subset: CD45RA+ positively selected. The clonotype originates from a man younger than 30 in good health. Some clones in this sample may be carry-over from other donors' samples.

This CDR3 is CASSQDGIEQYF. The CDR3 DNA reads as TGCGCCAGCAGCCAAGATGGGATCGAGCAGTACTTC. The V gene is TRBV4-1, the J gene TRBJ2-7; D remains unclear. V lost 0 bases, J lost 6 bases, and 6 bases lay in between. The CDR3 extends over 12 amino acids. Germline CDR1 and CDR2: MGHRA and YSYEKL.